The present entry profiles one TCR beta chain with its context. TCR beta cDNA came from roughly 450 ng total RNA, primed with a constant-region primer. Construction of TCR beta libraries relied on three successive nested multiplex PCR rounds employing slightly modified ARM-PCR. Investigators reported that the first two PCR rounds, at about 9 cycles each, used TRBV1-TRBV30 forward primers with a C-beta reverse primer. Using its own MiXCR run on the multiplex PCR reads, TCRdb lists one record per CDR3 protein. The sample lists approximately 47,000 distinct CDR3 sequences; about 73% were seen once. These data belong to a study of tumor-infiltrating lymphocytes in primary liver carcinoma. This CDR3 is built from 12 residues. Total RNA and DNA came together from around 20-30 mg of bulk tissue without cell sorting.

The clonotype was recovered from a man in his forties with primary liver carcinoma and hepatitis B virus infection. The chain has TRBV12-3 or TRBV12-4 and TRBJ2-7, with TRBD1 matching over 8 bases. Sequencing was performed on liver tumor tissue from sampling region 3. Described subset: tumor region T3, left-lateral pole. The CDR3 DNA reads TGTGCAGGCAGTTTCCAGGGGGCGGTACAGTACTTC. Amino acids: CAGSFQGAVQYF.